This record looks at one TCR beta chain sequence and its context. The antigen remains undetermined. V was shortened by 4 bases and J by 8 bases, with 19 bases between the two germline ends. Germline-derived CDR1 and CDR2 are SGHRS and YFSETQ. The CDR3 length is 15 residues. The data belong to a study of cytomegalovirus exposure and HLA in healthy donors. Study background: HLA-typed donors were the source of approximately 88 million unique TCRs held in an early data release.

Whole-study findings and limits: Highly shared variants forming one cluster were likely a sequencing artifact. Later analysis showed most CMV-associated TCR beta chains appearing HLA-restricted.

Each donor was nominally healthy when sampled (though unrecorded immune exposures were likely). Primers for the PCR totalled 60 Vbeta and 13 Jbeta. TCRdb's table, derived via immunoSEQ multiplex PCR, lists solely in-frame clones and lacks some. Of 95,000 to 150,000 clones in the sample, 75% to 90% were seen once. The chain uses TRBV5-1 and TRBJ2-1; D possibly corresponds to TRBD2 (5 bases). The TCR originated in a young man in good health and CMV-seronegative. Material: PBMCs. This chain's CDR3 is CASSLAPVHGDEQFF. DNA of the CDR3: TGCGCCAGCAGCCTAGCTCCGGTTCATGGGGATGAGCAGTTCTTC.